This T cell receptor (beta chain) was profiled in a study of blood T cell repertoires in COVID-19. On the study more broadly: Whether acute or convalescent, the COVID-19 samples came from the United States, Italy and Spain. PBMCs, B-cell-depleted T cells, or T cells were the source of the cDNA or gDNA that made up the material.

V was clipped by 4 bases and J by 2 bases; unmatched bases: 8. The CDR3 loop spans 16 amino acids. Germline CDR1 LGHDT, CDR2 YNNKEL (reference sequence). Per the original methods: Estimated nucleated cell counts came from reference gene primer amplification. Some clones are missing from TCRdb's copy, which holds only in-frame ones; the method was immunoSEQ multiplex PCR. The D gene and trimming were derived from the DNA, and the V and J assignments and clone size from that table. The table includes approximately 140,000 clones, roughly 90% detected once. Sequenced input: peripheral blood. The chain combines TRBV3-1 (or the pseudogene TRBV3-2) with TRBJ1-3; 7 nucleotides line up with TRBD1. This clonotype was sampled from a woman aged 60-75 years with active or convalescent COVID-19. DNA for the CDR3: TGTGCCAGCAGCCCAACCTCCGGGACAGCTGGAAACACCATATATTTT. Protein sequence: CASSPTSGTAGNTIYF.